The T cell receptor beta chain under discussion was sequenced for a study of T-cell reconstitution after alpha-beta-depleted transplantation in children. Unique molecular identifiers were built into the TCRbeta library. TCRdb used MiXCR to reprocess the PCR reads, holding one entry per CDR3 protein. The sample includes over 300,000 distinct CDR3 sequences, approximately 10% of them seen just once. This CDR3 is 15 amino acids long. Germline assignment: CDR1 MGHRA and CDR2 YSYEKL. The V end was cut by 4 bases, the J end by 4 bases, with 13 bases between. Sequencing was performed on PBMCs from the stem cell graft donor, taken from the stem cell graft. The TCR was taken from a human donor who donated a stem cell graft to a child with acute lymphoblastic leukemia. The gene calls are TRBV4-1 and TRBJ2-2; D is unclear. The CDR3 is CASSPGSFSTGELFF. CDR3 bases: TGCGCCAGCAGCCCCGGATCTTTCAGCACCGGGGAGCTGTTTTTT.